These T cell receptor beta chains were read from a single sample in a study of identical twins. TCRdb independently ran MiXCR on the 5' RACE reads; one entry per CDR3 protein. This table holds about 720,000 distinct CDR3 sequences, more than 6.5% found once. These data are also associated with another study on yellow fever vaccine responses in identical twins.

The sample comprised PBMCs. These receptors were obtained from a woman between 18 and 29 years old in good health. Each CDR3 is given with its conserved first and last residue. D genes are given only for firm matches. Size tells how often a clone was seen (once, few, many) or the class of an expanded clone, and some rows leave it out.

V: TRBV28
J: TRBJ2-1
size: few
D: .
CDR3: CASISLATGEQFF
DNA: TGTGCCAGCATTTCCCTGGCGACGGGTGAGCAGTTCTTC

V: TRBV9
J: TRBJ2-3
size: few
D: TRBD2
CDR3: CASSEGLGTTDTQYF
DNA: TGTGCCAGCAGCGAGGGACTAGGCACCACAGATACGCAGTATTTT

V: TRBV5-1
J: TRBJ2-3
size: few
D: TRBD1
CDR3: CASSLGTGSSTDTQYF
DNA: TGCGCCAGCAGCTTAGGGACAGGGTCTAGCACAGATACGCAGTATTTT

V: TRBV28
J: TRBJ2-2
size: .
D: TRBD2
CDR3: CASSFPPPSGRALNTGELFF
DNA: TGTGCCAGCAGTTTCCCCCCCCCTAGCGGGAGGGCCCTAAACACCGGGGAGCTGTTTTTT

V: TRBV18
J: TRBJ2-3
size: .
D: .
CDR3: CASSPPTRADTQYF
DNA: TGTGCCAGCTCACCACCGACTCGGGCAGATACGCAGTATTTT

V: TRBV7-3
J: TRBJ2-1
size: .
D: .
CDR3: CASSLIASGYNEQFF
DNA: TGTGCCAGCAGCTTAATAGCGAGCGGTTACAATGAGCAGTTCTTC

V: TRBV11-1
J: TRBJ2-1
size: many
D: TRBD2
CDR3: CASSLRDSSGRNNEQFF
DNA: TGTGCCAGCAGCTTACGGGATTCTAGCGGGAGAAACAATGAGCAGTTCTTC

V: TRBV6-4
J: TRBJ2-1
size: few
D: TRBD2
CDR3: CASSDGLADEQFF
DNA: TGTGCCAGCAGTGACGGACTAGCGGACGAGCAGTTCTTC

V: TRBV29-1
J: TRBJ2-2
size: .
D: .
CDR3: CSVEERVGELFF
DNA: TGCAGCGTTGAAGAGAGGGTCGGGGAGCTGTTTTTT

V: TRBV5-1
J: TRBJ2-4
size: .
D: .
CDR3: CASSWGLGDGKNIQYF
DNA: TGCGCCAGCAGCTGGGGTCTTGGCGACGGCAAAAACATTCAGTACTTC

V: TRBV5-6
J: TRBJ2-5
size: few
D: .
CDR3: CASSPLSKTQYF
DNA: TGTGCCAGCAGCCCACTGTCGAAGACCCAGTACTTC

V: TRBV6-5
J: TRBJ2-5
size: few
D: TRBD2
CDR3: CASSYSGLAGAPRIQYF
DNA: TGTGCCAGCAGTTACTCGGGGCTAGCGGGAGCCCCACGAATCCAGTACTTC

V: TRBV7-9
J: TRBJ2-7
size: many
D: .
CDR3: CASSSLTYEQYF
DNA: TGTGCCAGCAGCTCCCTCACCTACGAGCAGTACTTC

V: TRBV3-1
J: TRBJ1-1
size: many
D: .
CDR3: CASSHIDTEAFF
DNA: TGTGCCAGCAGCCACATAGACACTGAAGCTTTCTTT

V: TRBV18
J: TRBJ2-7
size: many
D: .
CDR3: CASSPSQVSYEQYF
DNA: TGTGCCAGCTCACCCTCACAGGTCTCCTACGAGCAGTACTTC

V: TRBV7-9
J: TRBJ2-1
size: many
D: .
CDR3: CASSLEGARRNEQFF
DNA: TGTGCCAGCAGCTTAGAAGGGGCGCGGCGCAATGAGCAGTTCTTC

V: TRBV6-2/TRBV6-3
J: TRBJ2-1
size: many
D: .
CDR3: CASSYSHRSSSYNEQFF
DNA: TGTGCCAGCAGTTACTCGCACCGATCGAGCTCCTACAATGAGCAGTTCTTC

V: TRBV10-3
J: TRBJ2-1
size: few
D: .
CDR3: CAISERPVVNNEQFF
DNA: TGTGCCATCAGTGAGCGGCCCGTGGTTAACAATGAGCAGTTCTTC

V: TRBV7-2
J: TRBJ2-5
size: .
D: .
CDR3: CASSPYREETQYF
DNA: TGTGCCAGCAGCCCGTACAGGGAAGAGACCCAGTACTTC

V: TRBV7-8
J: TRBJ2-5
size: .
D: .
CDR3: CASSLRETERGQETQYF
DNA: TGTGCCAGCAGCTTAAGGGAAACGGAAAGAGGGCAAGAGACCCAGTACTTC

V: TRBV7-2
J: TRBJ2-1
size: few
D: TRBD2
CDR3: CASSFALSGRGNEQFF
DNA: TGTGCCAGCAGCTTTGCCCTTAGCGGGAGGGGAAATGAGCAGTTCTTC

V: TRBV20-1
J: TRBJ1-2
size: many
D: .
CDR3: CSASLEFKGYGYTF
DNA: TGCAGTGCTAGTTTGGAATTTAAGGGCTATGGCTACACCTTC

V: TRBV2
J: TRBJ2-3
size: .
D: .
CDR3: CASRERVTSTDTQYF
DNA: TGTGCCAGCCGCGAAAGGGTAACTAGCACAGATACGCAGTATTTT

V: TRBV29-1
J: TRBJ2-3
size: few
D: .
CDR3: CSVDGYEGRSTDTQYF
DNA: TGCAGCGTTGATGGTTATGAGGGACGGAGCACAGATACGCAGTATTTT

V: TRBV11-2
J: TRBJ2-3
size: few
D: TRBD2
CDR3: CASSDKRGGLTDTQYF
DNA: TGTGCCAGCAGCGACAAGCGGGGGGGCCTGACAGATACGCAGTATTTT

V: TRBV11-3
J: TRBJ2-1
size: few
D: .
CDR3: CASSIASGAGEQFF
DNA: TGTGCCAGCAGTATAGCCTCGGGGGCCGGTGAGCAGTTCTTC

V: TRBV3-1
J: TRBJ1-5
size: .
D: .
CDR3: CASSPAGDAYNQPQHF
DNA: TGTGCCAGCAGCCCGGCGGGAGACGCTTACAATCAGCCCCAGCATTTT

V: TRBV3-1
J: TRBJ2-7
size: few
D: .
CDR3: CASSHGGLAVFLYF
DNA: .

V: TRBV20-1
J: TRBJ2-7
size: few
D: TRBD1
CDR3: CSAIHRDRGSYEQYF
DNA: TGCAGTGCTATCCACCGGGACAGGGGCTCCTACGAGCAGTACTTC

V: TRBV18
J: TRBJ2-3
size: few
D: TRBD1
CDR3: CASSRIPGQGNNTQYF
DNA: TGTGCCAGCTCACGGATACCGGGACAGGGAAACAATACGCAGTATTTT

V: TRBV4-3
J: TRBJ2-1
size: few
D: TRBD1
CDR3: CASSHETTGGYNEQFF
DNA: TGCGCCAGCAGCCATGAGACGACAGGGGGCTATAATGAGCAGTTCTTC

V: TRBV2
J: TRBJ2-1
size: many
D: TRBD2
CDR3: CASSKGLSREDEQFF
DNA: TGTGCCAGCAGTAAGGGACTATCACGAGAAGATGAGCAGTTCTTC

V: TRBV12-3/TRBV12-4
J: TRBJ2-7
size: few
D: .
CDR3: CASSSPTRGLYEQYF
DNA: TGTGCCAGCAGTTCCCCGACACGGGGGCTCTACGAGCAGTACTTC

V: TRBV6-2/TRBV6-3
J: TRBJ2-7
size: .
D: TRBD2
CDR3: CASSLGLAVEQYF
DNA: TGTGCCAGCAGTCTTGGGCTAGCGGTCGAGCAGTACTTC

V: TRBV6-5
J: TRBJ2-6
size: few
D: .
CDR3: CASSYLSTYGDSGANVLTF
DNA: TGTGCCAGCAGTTACCTAAGCACCTACGGAGACTCTGGGGCCAACGTCCTGACTTTC

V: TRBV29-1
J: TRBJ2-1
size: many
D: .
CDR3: CSVEIGRASYNEQFF
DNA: TGCAGCGTTGAGATAGGACGGGCCTCCTACAATGAGCAGTTCTTC

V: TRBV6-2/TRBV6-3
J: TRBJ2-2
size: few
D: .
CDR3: CASSYTGTGELFF
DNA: TGTGCCAGCAGTTACACGGGGACCGGGGAGCTGTTTTTT

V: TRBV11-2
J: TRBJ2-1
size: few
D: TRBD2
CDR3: CASSFRGTSGLYNEQFF
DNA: TGTGCCAGCAGCTTTAGGGGGACTAGCGGTCTGTACAATGAGCAGTTCTTC

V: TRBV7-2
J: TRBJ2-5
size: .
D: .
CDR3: CASSPPGSGQETQYF
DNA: TGTGCCAGCAGCCCTCCGGGTAGCGGTCAAGAGACCCAGTACTTC

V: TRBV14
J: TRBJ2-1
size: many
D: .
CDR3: CASMEGPYNEQFF
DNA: TGTGCCAGCATGGAGGGCCCCTACAATGAGCAGTTCTTC

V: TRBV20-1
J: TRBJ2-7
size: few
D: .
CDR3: CSAQWQAPNEQYF
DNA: TGCAGTGCGCAGTGGCAGGCCCCCAACGAGCAGTACTTC

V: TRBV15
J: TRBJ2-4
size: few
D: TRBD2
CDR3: CATSIILAGGVKNIQYF
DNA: TGTGCCACCAGCATTATATTAGCGGGGGGAGTCAAAAACATTCAGTACTTC

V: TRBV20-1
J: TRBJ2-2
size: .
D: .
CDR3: CSAKKLGLVTGELFF
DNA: TGCAGTGCGAAAAAACTGGGATTGGTGACCGGGGAGCTGTTTTTT